The text below deals with one TCR beta chain. This CDR3 is 13 amino acids long. Germline loops: CDR1 MNHNY, CDR2 SVGAGI (reference sequence). The V end lost 2 bases, the J end lost 5 bases, and 10 bases lay between the germline ends. Sequencing was performed with immunoSEQ multiplex PCR; in TCRdb, only in-frame clones are kept and a portion is missing. Seen here are 150,000 or so clones, around 80% observed once, and the top ten hold around 15%. The record originates from a study of blood T cell repertoires in COVID-19. Across the study: Spain, Italy and the United States supplied samples that represented acute and convalescent COVID-19.

The sequencing sample was made of peripheral blood. The chain uses TRBV6-6 and TRBJ2-7; D is unresolved. The sequence derives from a human donor with acute or convalescent COVID-19. The donor label of this sample is uncertain. CDR3: CASSYGHRDEQYF. CDR3 nucleotides: TGTGCCAGCAGTTACGGCCATCGGGACGAGCAGTACTTC.